The 19 T cell receptor beta chains presented below share a single source sample, sequenced in a study of radiotherapy plus CTLA-4 blockade in lung cancer. Repertoires were generated with immunoSEQ multiplex PCR, while TCRdb's copy carries only in-frame clones and drops some. The sample lists tens of thousands of clones; approximately 76% were seen once. The sequences come from peripheral blood, collected from a patient treated with radiotherapy plus ipilimumab. These TCRs come from a human donor with non-small cell lung cancer whose response to radiotherapy plus ipilimumab could not be evaluated. Some clones in this sample may be carry-over from other donors' samples.

The genes are TRBV30 and TRBJ2-1, with 7 nucleotides matching TRBD2. The CDR3 consists of 13 residues. The germline gives CDR1 GTSNPN, CDR2 SVGIG (reference sequence). V lost 1 base, J lost 7 bases, and 4 bases stayed unmatched. The CDR3 DNA sequence: TGTGCCTGGAGTGGGGGGGGTTGGAATGAGCAGTTCTTC. Encoded protein: CAWSGGGWNEQFF.

Only a few counts were recorded for this clone. The DNA of the CDR3 is TGTGCCAGCAGCTTAGGCGAAGACAGCGTCTCCTACGAGCAGTACTTC. Its protein product is CASSLGEDSVSYEQYF. The chain employs TRBV7-8 and TRBJ2-7; tentative D call: TRBD1 (5 bases). This CDR3 is built from 16 residues. V lost 1 base to trimming and J lost 0 bases, with 13 bases between them. Per germline, CDR1 SGHVS and CDR2 FQNEAQ.

This clone was observed once. The CDR3 sequence: CASSLTGFEQYF. As DNA, the CDR3 is TGTGCCAGCAGCCTTACAGGGTTCGAGCAGTACTTC. This chain joins TRBV7-6 and TRBJ2-7, with a tentative D call TRBD1 (6 bases). Germline CDR1 reads SGHVS; CDR2 reads FNYEAQ. V lost 5 bases, J lost 6 bases, and 11 bases lay in between. The CDR3 has 12 residues.

This clone was seen a handful of times. The chain has TRBV6-6 and TRBJ1-1, with TRBD1 as a possible D gene (5 bases). CDR3 length: 14 residues. Per germline, CDR1 MNHNY and CDR2 SVGAGI (reference sequence). V gave up 8 bases and J gave up 0 bases, with 13 bases separating them. CDR3 sequence: CASLWGEMNTEAFF. Written as DNA, the CDR3 is TGTGCCAGCTTGTGGGGGGAAATGAACACTGAAGCTTTCTTT.

This chain connects TRBV9 to TRBJ1-2, with D possibly being TRBD1 (5 bases). The CDR3 contains 16 residues. Germline V gene data show CDR1 as SGDLS and CDR2 as YYNGEE. Trimming removed 1 base from V and 2 bases from J, with 15 bases in between. The CDR3 loop is CASSVRLGEGNYGYTF. In DNA, the CDR3 is TGTGCCAGCAGCGTAAGACTAGGGGAAGGGAACTATGGCTACACCTTC.

The rearrangement links TRBV18 to TRBJ2-2; D is perhaps TRBD2 (6 bases). Germline V gives CDR1 KGHSH, CDR2 LQKENI. Trimming took off 2 bases at V and 7 bases at J, with 8 bases between the two ends. The CDR3 loop spans 13 amino acids. This CDR3 is CASSPMTSGELFF. The CDR3 DNA reads TGTGCCAGCTCACCAATGACTAGCGGGGAGCTGTTTTTT.

The rearrangement uses TRBV2 and TRBJ2-2; 10 positions agree with TRBD1. The CDR3 extends over 15 amino acids. With V trimmed by 7 bases and J by 7 bases, 9 bases remained unmatched. CDR1 and CDR2 (germline): SNHLY, FYNNEI. Written as DNA, the CDR3 is TGTGCCAGCAAAGCCCAGGACAGGGGGATCGGGGAGCTGTTTTTT. This gives the protein CASKAQDRGIGELFF.

The rearrangement uses TRBV5-6 and TRBJ2-5, with 8 bases aligning to TRBD1. The V and J ends lost 4 bases and 6 bases, in that order; junction bases with no gene match: 5. The CDR3 contains 13 residues. CDR1 SGHDT and CDR2 YYEEEE come from the germline V gene. The chain's CDR3 is CASSPTGVKTQYF. In DNA, the CDR3 is TGTGCCAGCAGCCCGACAGGGGTGAAGACCCAGTACTTC.

The chain is built from TRBV2 and TRBJ2-5; 7 nucleotides agree with TRBD1. The germline V gene encodes CDR1 SNHLY and CDR2 FYNNEI. CDR3 length: 14 amino acids. The V segment lost 3 bases and the J segment 5 bases; nucleotides outside the gene matches: 6. CDR3 nucleotides: TGTGCCAGCAGTGAGGACAGGAGTGCCGAGACCCAGTACTTC. This sequence encodes CASSEDRSAETQYF.

This clone has just one count. CDR3 DNA sequence: TGTGCCTGGAGTCCACCTGGAGTCCGGGGGTATGAAAAACTGTTTTTT. Protein sequence: CAWSPPGVRGYEKLFF. V gene TRBV30 combines with J gene TRBJ1-4; D possibly corresponds to TRBD1 (5 bases). Trimming left V 2 bases short and J 6 bases short, with 19 bases between. Looked up from germline, CDR1 is GTSNPN and CDR2 is SVGIG (reference sequence). The CDR3 extends over 16 amino acids.

This chain links TRBV28 with TRBJ2-1; D might be TRBD1 (5 bases). Germline-derived CDR1 and CDR2 are MDHEN and SYDVKM. The CDR3 length is 13 residues. V lost 3 bases and J lost 7, with 10 bases in between. CDR3 sequence: CASSFDRFNEQFF. CDR3 nucleotide sequence: TGTGCCAGCAGTTTTGACAGATTTAATGAGCAGTTCTTC.

The rearrangement uses TRBV6-5 and TRBJ1-2; 8 positions match TRBD1. The CDR3 runs 14 residues. V dropped 6 bases and J dropped 4; count of bases not matched to a gene: 7. Germline CDR1 MNHEY, CDR2 SVGAGI. The CDR3 here is CASRDRATGYGYTF. DNA of the CDR3: TGTGCCAGCAGGGACAGGGCGACGGGCTATGGCTACACCTTC.

The chain carries TRBV9 and TRBJ2-3; 10 bases are shared with TRBD1. The germline CDR1 and CDR2 sequences are SGDLS and YYNGEE. CDR3 length equals 14 residues. V lost 3 bases to trimming and J lost 8 bases; unmatched junction nucleotides: 6. This chain's CDR3 is CASSEPGQGSTQYF. CDR3 DNA sequence: TGTGCCAGCAGCGAACCGGGACAGGGGTCTACGCAGTATTTT.

The genes are TRBV7-2 and TRBJ1-1; the D gene is possibly TRBD1 (6 bases). This CDR3 is built from 14 residues. The germline V gene encodes CDR1 SGHTA and CDR2 FQGNSA. The V end was cut by 5 bases, the J end by 5 bases, with 15 bases between. This chain's CDR3 is CASSMTQGRTEAFF. The CDR3 coding sequence is TGTGCCAGCAGCATGACACAGGGTAGGACTGAAGCTTTCTTT.

The V gene is TRBV29-1, the J gene TRBJ1-3, with D uncertain. The CDR3 is 12 amino acids. CDR1 and CDR2 from the germline V gene are SQVTM and ANQGSEA. The V gene lost 5 bases and the J gene lost 1 base, with 6 bases spanning the gap. The CDR3 loop reads CSVHGSGNTIYF. The CDR3 nucleotides are TGCAGCGTTCACGGGTCTGGAAACACCATATATTTT.

V and J are TRBV7-9 and TRBJ2-5; D is unresolved. V was cut by 6 bases and J by 4 bases, with 15 bases left in between. CDR1 is SEHNR, CDR2 FQNEAQ, per germline (reference sequence). This CDR3 has 14 amino acids. The CDR3 bases are TGTGCCAGCAGTCACACCCGGTCGGGAGAGACCCAGTACTTC. Amino acid sequence: CASSHTRSGETQYF.

This clone was detected once. The V call is TRBV6-5, the J call TRBJ1-5; TRBD1 aligns across 8 bases. CDR1 MNHEY and CDR2 SVGAGI come from the germline V gene. The trim removed 6 bases at V and 5 bases at J, leaving 6 bases unmatched. CDR3 size: 14 residues. The CDR3 sequence is CASSARQGYQPQHF. The CDR3 coding sequence is TGTGCCAGCAGCGCCCGACAGGGGTATCAGCCCCAGCATTTT.

The chain has TRBV7-2 and TRBJ2-7, with 12 bases identical to TRBD1. The V gene end was trimmed by 4 bases and the J gene end by 3 bases; junction bases not matched to a gene: 4. CDR3 length: 15 residues. Per germline, CDR1 SGHTA and CDR2 FQGNSA. The CDR3 is CASSSGTGGFYEQYF. CDR3 bases: TGTGCCAGCAGCTCCGGGACAGGGGGCTTCTACGAGCAGTACTTC.

V is TRBV6-4 and J is TRBJ2-2, with D perhaps matching TRBD1 (6 bases). Germline CDR1 reads MRHNA; CDR2 reads SNTAGT. The CDR3 loop spans 13 amino acids. V gave up 7 bases and J gave up 5 bases, with 11 bases separating them. CDR3 DNA: TGTGCCAGCAAACAGGGTGTGACCGGGGAGCTGTTTTTT. It encodes CASKQGVTGELFF.